Listed below are T cell receptor beta chains from one sample, sequenced in a study of human T cells and chemical hapten exposure. One entry per CDR3 protein results from TCRdb running MiXCR on the RACE reads. The sample shows some 82,000 distinct CDR3 sequences, around 7% of them seen only once. The specimen comprised whole blood, sampled in connection with sensitization to the hapten diphenylcyclopropenone (DPC). These receptors came from a woman in her twenties or thirties with alopecia areata. Some clones in this sample may be carry-over from other donors' samples. CDR3s include the opening cysteine and the closing phenylalanine or tryptophan. Each record gives: V gene, J gene, clone size, D gene, CDR3 DNA, CDR3 protein. D genes are given only for firm matches. Clone size is shown for a subset of rows, as once, few, many or a class of expanded clone.

V: TRBV5-5
J: TRBJ2-1
size: many
D: TRBD1
DNA: TGTGCCAGCAGCCCGGGGACAGCGCCTCCGTACAATGAGCAGTTCTTC
CDR3: CASSPGTAPPYNEQFF

V: TRBV9
J: TRBJ2-1
size: -
D: TRBD2
DNA: TGTGCCAGCAGCGTAAGCGGGGGGTACAATGAGCAGTTCTTC
CDR3: CASSVSGGYNEQFF

V: TRBV10-3
J: TRBJ2-3
size: many
D: -
DNA: TGTGCCATCACCCTCGGGGCCACAGATACGCAGTATTTT
CDR3: CAITLGATDTQYF

V: TRBV20-1
J: TRBJ2-2
size: many
D: -
DNA: TGCAGTGCTAGATTGGACAGATCGAACACCGGGGAGCTGTTTTTT
CDR3: CSARLDRSNTGELFF

V: TRBV5-1
J: TRBJ2-7
size: few
D: TRBD2
DNA: TGCGCCAGCAGCTTGGAGGCTAGCGGACATTCCTACGAGCAGTACTTC
CDR3: CASSLEASGHSYEQYF

V: TRBV20-1
J: TRBJ1-1
size: few
D: -
DNA: TGCAGTGCTATGGTTTTGGGGGTAGGACCGAACACTGAAGCTTTCTTT
CDR3: CSAMVLGVGPNTEAFF

V: TRBV30
J: TRBJ1-2
size: many
D: TRBD1
DNA: TGTGCCTGGAGTGCGGCTGGGACAGTTGTGGGCTACACCTTC
CDR3: CAWSAAGTVVGYTF

V: TRBV6-6
J: TRBJ2-4
size: many
D: TRBD1
DNA: TGTGCCAGCACCGACAGGGGGCACAAAAACATTCAGTACTTC
CDR3: CASTDRGHKNIQYF

V: TRBV6-1
J: TRBJ1-5
size: many
D: -
DNA: TGTGCCAGCAGTGAGGCGGGGATAAATCAGCCCCAGCATTTT
CDR3: CASSEAGINQPQHF

V: TRBV9
J: TRBJ2-1
size: many
D: -
DNA: TGTGCCAGCAGCCGGTATCCAGGGGGGGCAGACAATGAGCAGTTCTTC
CDR3: CASSRYPGGADNEQFF

V: TRBV20-1
J: TRBJ1-1
size: -
D: -
DNA: TGCAGTGCTAGGGGGGAGAGTAACACTGAAGCTTTCTTT
CDR3: CSARGESNTEAFF

V: TRBV12-3/TRBV12-4
J: TRBJ1-4
size: many
D: -
DNA: TGTGCCAGCAGTCCACCCGGGGGGCTGAAGGAAAAACTGTTTTTT
CDR3: CASSPPGGLKEKLFF

V: TRBV2
J: TRBJ1-1
size: -
D: -
DNA: TGTGCCAGCAGACAAAGTCTCACAGGGTACGCTGAAGCTTTCTTT
CDR3: CASRQSLTGYAEAFF

V: TRBV5-4
J: TRBJ2-7
size: few
D: -
DNA: TGTGCCAGCAGCCCGGGGAGCCCAAGATACGAGCAGTACTTC
CDR3: CASSPGSPRYEQYF

V: TRBV5-1
J: TRBJ2-3
size: many
D: -
DNA: TGCGCCAGCAGTCGGCCTGACCGTATAGCGCAGTATTTT
CDR3: CASSRPDRIAQYF

V: TRBV7-2
J: TRBJ1-1
size: few
D: -
DNA: TGTGCCAGCAGCTTTCATAAACAGCCCGAAGCTTTCTTT
CDR3: CASSFHKQPEAFF

V: TRBV6-1
J: TRBJ2-1
size: many
D: -
DNA: TGTGCCAGCAGGAGCCAAGTTTCGAGCTCCTACAATGAGCAGTTCTTC
CDR3: CASRSQVSSSYNEQFF

V: TRBV2
J: TRBJ1-2
size: many
D: -
DNA: TGTGCCAGCAGAAGTACGGTACCGCGAGCAAGTGGCTACACCTTC
CDR3: CASRSTVPRASGYTF

V: TRBV7-2
J: TRBJ2-1
size: few
D: TRBD1
DNA: TGTGCCAGCCTCTGGGTCGGGACAGGGGTGCGGAATGAGCAGTTCTTC
CDR3: CASLWVGTGVRNEQFF

V: TRBV7-2
J: TRBJ2-7
size: -
D: -
DNA: TGTGCCAGCAGCTTAGTGGAGCAGTCCTACGAGCAGTACTTC
CDR3: CASSLVEQSYEQYF

V: TRBV13
J: TRBJ2-3
size: many
D: -
DNA: TGTGCCAGCAGCCGGAGGTATAGCACAGATACGCAGTATTTT
CDR3: CASSRRYSTDTQYF

V: TRBV5-1
J: TRBJ2-5
size: many
D: -
DNA: TGCGCCAGCAGCAGGGACGGGGAGACCCAGTACTTC
CDR3: CASSRDGETQYF

V: TRBV27
J: TRBJ1-6
size: few
D: TRBD1
DNA: TGTGCCAGCAGTACCCGACAGGGACTATCACCCCTCCACTTT
CDR3: CASSTRQGLSPLHF

V: TRBV12-3/TRBV12-4
J: TRBJ2-2
size: few
D: -
DNA: TGTGCCAGCAGCCATGGTGGGGGGGAGCTGTTTTTT
CDR3: CASSHGGGELFF

V: TRBV6-5
J: TRBJ2-7
size: many
D: -
DNA: TGTGCCAGCAGTTACGGGGCGAGGGGGGCGGGATCCTACGAGCAGTACTTC
CDR3: CASSYGARGAGSYEQYF

V: TRBV29-1
J: TRBJ2-2
size: many
D: TRBD2
DNA: TGCAGCGTAAAGCGGGGGACCGAGAACACCGGGGAGCTGTTTTTT
CDR3: CSVKRGTENTGELFF

V: TRBV11-1
J: TRBJ2-3
size: -
D: TRBD2
DNA: TGTGCCAGCAGCTTTGACACCGCGGGGGCAGATACGCAGTATTTT
CDR3: CASSFDTAGADTQYF

V: TRBV7-9
J: TRBJ1-2
size: -
D: -
DNA: TGTGCCAGCAGCTTAGTGGGGGAGAGATGGCTAGACACCTTC
CDR3: CASSLVGERWLDTF

V: TRBV13
J: TRBJ2-3
size: few
D: -
DNA: TGTGCCAGCAGCCAGATAGCGAGGGGGGGAGGCACAGATACGCAGTATTTT
CDR3: CASSQIARGGGTDTQYF

V: TRBV19
J: TRBJ1-1
size: -
D: -
DNA: TGTGCCAGTAGTATCGGGTCAGGGGAAGCTTTCTTT
CDR3: CASSIGSGEAFF

V: TRBV7-9
J: TRBJ1-5
size: many
D: -
DNA: TGTGCCAGCAGCTTTGGAGTGATGAGTCAGCCCCAGCATTTT
CDR3: CASSFGVMSQPQHF

V: TRBV6-5
J: TRBJ2-3
size: few
D: TRBD2
DNA: TGTGCCAGCCGTGCTGGACTAGCCTCAGATACGCAGTATTTT
CDR3: CASRAGLASDTQYF

V: TRBV5-1
J: TRBJ2-7
size: many
D: TRBD1
DNA: TGCGCCAGCAGCTACGCTCCGACAGGGGGCTACGAGCAGTACTTC
CDR3: CASSYAPTGGYEQYF

V: TRBV2
J: TRBJ1-3
size: many
D: -
DNA: TGTGCCAGCAGACAGGGAATGAATCCTGGAAACACCATATATTTT
CDR3: CASRQGMNPGNTIYF

V: TRBV6-6
J: TRBJ1-1
size: many
D: -
DNA: TGTGCCAGCAGTTACTCAGGTCCGGGAGCTGGTGAAGCTTTCTTT
CDR3: CASSYSGPGAGEAFF

V: TRBV6-1
J: TRBJ1-1
size: many
D: -
DNA: TGTGCCAGCAGTGAATATTCTGGGGCCGGGACTGAAGCTTTCTTT
CDR3: CASSEYSGAGTEAFF

V: TRBV7-2
J: TRBJ2-2
size: many
D: TRBD2
DNA: TGTGCCAGCAGCTTATTAGCGGGGGGGCTTGTCGCCGGGGAGCTGTTTTTT
CDR3: CASSLLAGGLVAGELFF

V: TRBV7-3
J: TRBJ1-1
size: -
D: -
DNA: TGTGCCAGCAGCTCAAACAGGAACACTGAAGCTTTCTTT
CDR3: CASSSNRNTEAFF

V: TRBV7-9
J: TRBJ2-3
size: -
D: -
DNA: TGTGCCAGCAGTCCAGACAGGACTAGCACAGATACGCAGTATTTT
CDR3: CASSPDRTSTDTQYF

V: TRBV3-1
J: TRBJ2-4
size: many
D: -
DNA: TGTGCCAGCAGCCAAGATGCGGGAAACATTCAGTACTTC
CDR3: CASSQDAGNIQYF

V: TRBV28
J: TRBJ2-7
size: many
D: TRBD1
DNA: TGTGCCAGCAGTCGCGGGACAGGGCTATTCTACGAGCAGTACTTC
CDR3: CASSRGTGLFYEQYF

V: TRBV29-1
J: TRBJ1-2
size: few
D: -
DNA: TGCAGCGCCGTCGGGGGGACTACGACAAACTATGGCTACACCTTC
CDR3: CSAVGGTTTNYGYTF

V: TRBV5-4
J: TRBJ2-6
size: many
D: -
DNA: TGTGCCAGCAGCTTGGGCAGCCTCTCTGGGGCCAACGTCCTGACTTTC
CDR3: CASSLGSLSGANVLTF